Listed here are 29 T cell receptor beta chains from one sample, sequenced in a study of cytomegalovirus exposure and HLA in healthy donors. Primers included in the PCR were 60 Vbeta and 13 Jbeta primers. TCRdb's copy holds only in-frame clones and misses some; the assay was immunoSEQ multiplex PCR. The profile covers 75,000 to 90,000 clones, with about three quarters appearing a single time and more than 9.5% taken by the ten largest. What was sequenced was PBMCs. All receptors derive from a woman in her 40s in good health and CMV-seropositive.

The chain couples TRBV5-1 to TRBJ2-1; D is possibly TRBD2 (5 bases). This CDR3 region has 14 residues. Germline V gene lookup returns CDR1 SGHRS and CDR2 YFSETQ. V was trimmed by 4 bases and J by 5 bases, leaving 13 bases between them. The CDR3 loop reads CASSRTTTHNEQFF. The CDR3 nucleotides are TGCGCCAGCAGCCGAACGACTACCCACAATGAGCAGTTCTTC.

Points on this clone: One end of the junction is discordant with germline, which a read error may explain. V and J are TRBV11-2 and TRBJ1-6; no reliable D call. The CDR3 is 14 amino acids. Germline CDR1 and CDR2: SGHAT and FQNNGV. CDR3 amino acids: CAGSLLQRDSPLHF. CDR3 bases: TGTGCCGGCAGCTTACTACAGAGGGATTCACCCCTCCACTTT. The full variable domain, in which reference TRBV11-2 and TRBJ1-6 provide the parts outside the CDR3, is EAGVAQSPRYKIIEKRQSVAFWCNPISGHATLYWYQQILGQGPKLLIQFQNNGVVDDSQLPKDRFSAERLKGVDSTLKIQPAKLEDSAVYLCAGSLLQRDSPLHFGNGTRLTVT.

There are a few counts of this clone. At one end, the junction sequence differs from germline, possibly due to a read error. This rearrangement joins TRBV7-9 to TRBJ2-7; 8 bases match TRBD1. The CDR3 consists of 16 residues. Germline lookup yields CDR1 SEHNR and CDR2 FQNEAQ (reference sequence). CDR3 DNA: TGTTCCAGCAGCTTAGCAGGGGGCGCCAGCTCCTACGAGCAGTACTTC. It translates to CSSSLAGGASSYEQYF.

The chain has TRBV7-2 and TRBJ2-1, with D possibly being TRBD2 (5 bases). The V end lost 1 base, the J end lost 7 bases, and 8 bases lay between the germline ends. CDR1 and CDR2 from the germline V gene are SGHTA and FQGNSA. This CDR3 is 13 amino acids long. In nucleotides, the CDR3 is TGTGCCAGCAGCTTAGAGCGGCAAAATGAGCAGTTCTTC. This sequence encodes CASSLERQNEQFF.

The J gene is TRBJ1-6, the V gene TRBV10-3; 9 bases align to TRBD1. Germline CDR1 is ENHRY and CDR2 is SYGVKD. Germline trimming cut 0 bases from V and 9 bases from J; bases unmatched to any gene: 6. The CDR3 has 16 amino acids. The CDR3 region is CAISESTGGAGSPLHF. The DNA of the CDR3 is TGTGCCATCAGTGAGTCAACAGGGGGCGCAGGTTCACCCCTCCACTTT.

The rearrangement joins TRBV28 to TRBJ2-3; TRBD1 agrees at 10 bases. Germline V gene lookup returns CDR1 MDHEN and CDR2 SYDVKM. CDR3 length: 15 amino acids. The trim removed 2 bases at V and 6 bases at J, leaving 5 bases unmatched. CDR3 sequence reads: CASSLVGQGRDTQYF. The CDR3 DNA follows: TGTGCCAGCAGTTTAGTGGGACAGGGGAGGGATACGCAGTATTTT. The variable domain in full, with the rest retrieved from reference TRBV28 and TRBJ2-3, is DVKVTQSSRYLVKRTGEKVFLECVQDMDHENMFWYRQDPGLGLRLIYFSYDVKMKEKGDIPEGYSVSREKKERFSLILESASTNQTSMYLCASSLVGQGRDTQYFGPGTRLTVL.

V and J are TRBV10-2 and TRBJ1-5; D is possibly TRBD1 (5 bases). Germline V CDR1 and CDR2: WSHSY, SAAADI. CDR3 length: 13 residues. The V and J ends lost 5 bases and 3 bases respectively, with 8 bases between them. The CDR3 protein is CASSRQSNQPQHF. The DNA for the CDR3 is TGCGCCAGCAGTCGACAGTCCAATCAGCCCCAGCATTTT.

This sequence joins TRBV15 and TRBJ2-7; 8 bases align to TRBD1. This CDR3 contains 14 residues. The ends lost 0 bases at V and 2 bases at J; junction bases unmatched: 0. Looked up from germline, CDR1 is LNHNV and CDR2 is YYDKDF (reference sequence). The CDR3 nucleotides read TGTGCCACCAGCAGAGACAGGGGGCCCTACGAGCAGTACTTC. Residues: CATSRDRGPYEQYF. Combining the CDR3 with reference TRBV15 and TRBJ2-7 gives the whole variable domain DAMVIQNPRYQVTQFGKPVTLSCSQTLNHNVMYWYQQKSSQAPKLLFHYYDKDFNNEADTPDNFQSRRPNTSFCFLDIRSPGLGDTAMYLCATSRDRGPYEQYFGPGTRLTVT.

The chain uses TRBV5-8 and TRBJ1-5, with a possible D match to TRBD1 (6 bases). Germline CDR1 is SGHTS and CDR2 is YDEGEE. The CDR3 loop spans 11 amino acids. V gave up 6 bases and J gave up 7 bases, with 8 bases separating them. The DNA of the CDR3 is TGTGCCAGCAAGGGGGAACAGCCCCAGCATTTT. Translated, it gives CASKGEQPQHF.

V is TRBV5-4 and J is TRBJ2-7; 8 bases line up with TRBD1. The J segment lost 6 bases and the V segment lost 1 base, leaving 6 bases of the junction unmatched. CDR3 length: 14 amino acids. Germline V gene lookup returns CDR1 SGHNT and CDR2 YYREEE (reference sequence). This CDR3 reads CASSLNRGAAEQYF. The CDR3 DNA follows: TGTGCCAGCAGCTTGAACAGGGGGGCGGCCGAGCAGTACTTC.

A few counts support this clone. The chain carries TRBV5-4 and TRBJ1-2, with 7 positions matching TRBD1. This CDR3 comprises 15 residues. Germline loops: CDR1 SGHNT, CDR2 YYREEE (reference sequence). The J segment lost 4 bases and the V segment lost 4 bases, leaving 10 bases of the junction unmatched. The DNA of the CDR3 is TGTGCCAGCAGCCCAGGGGGAGGACAGAGCTATGGCTACACCTTC. Its protein product is CASSPGGGQSYGYTF.

The gene calls are TRBV2 and TRBJ2-7, with 8 bases that match TRBD2. After removal of 7 bases from V and 3 bases from J, the junction contained 14 bases not matched to a gene. The CDR3 contains 16 residues. The germline CDR1 and CDR2 sequences are SNHLY and FYNNEI. CDR3 sequence: CASTGPPTSGFYEQYF. The CDR3 coding sequence is TGTGCCAGCACCGGACCCCCCACTAGCGGATTCTACGAGCAGTACTTC. The full variable domain, in which reference TRBV2 and TRBJ2-7 provide the parts outside the CDR3, is EPEVTQTPSHQVTQMGQEVILRCVPISNHLYFYWYRQILGQKVEFLVSFYNNEISEKSEIFDDQFSVERPDGSNFTLKIRSTKLEDSAMYFCASTGPPTSGFYEQYFGPGTRLTVT.

The genes are TRBV5-1 and TRBJ2-1; 9 bases line up with TRBD1. The CDR3 loop spans 14 amino acids. Looked up from germline, CDR1 is SGHRS and CDR2 is YFSETQ. With V trimmed by 2 bases and J by 8 bases, 5 bases remained unmatched. CDR3 in DNA: TGCGCCAGCAGCTTCCCGGGACAGGGCTATGAGCAGTTCTTC. Protein sequence: CASSFPGQGYEQFF.

A few counts support this clone. The rearrangement uses TRBV6-5 and TRBJ2-1; 8 bases line up with TRBD2. The length of the CDR3 is 13 residues. Germline trimming cut 10 bases from V and 8 bases from J; bases unmatched to any gene: 10. Germline lookup yields CDR1 MNHEY and CDR2 SVGAGI. CDR3 loop: CATRDSGSYEQFF. CDR3 DNA: TGTGCCACCCGTGACAGCGGGAGCTATGAGCAGTTCTTC.

This chain joins TRBV9 and TRBJ1-4, with D perhaps TRBD1 (6 bases). CDR3 length: 15 residues. CDR1 is SGDLS and CDR2 is YYNGEE in the germline V gene. The germline V and J ends were trimmed by 4 bases and 3 bases, with 13 bases remaining between them. The CDR3 sequence is CASSSQQGPNEKLFF. The CDR3 DNA is TGTGCCAGCAGCTCCCAACAGGGCCCTAATGAAAAACTGTTTTTT.

V is TRBV5-1 and J is TRBJ2-5; the match to TRBD1 covers 7 bases. J gave up 2 bases and V 6 bases, and 4 bases lay outside the gene matches. CDR3 length: 13 amino acids. The germline gives CDR1 SGHRS, CDR2 YFSETQ. The CDR3: CASTEGQQETQYF. The CDR3 DNA reads TGCGCCAGCACAGAGGGACAGCAAGAGACCCAGTACTTC.

This clone appeared a single time. V is TRBV2 and J is TRBJ1-2; D not certain. The V end lost 4 bases, the J end lost 8 bases, and 8 bases lay between the germline ends. The CDR3 loop spans 11 amino acids. Germline V gives CDR1 SNHLY, CDR2 FYNNEI. CDR3 coding DNA: TGTGCCAGCAGTGCAGAGCGAGGCTACACCTTC. Residues: CASSAERGYTF.

This rearrangement joins TRBV19 to TRBJ1-1, with 10 positions matching TRBD1. This CDR3 contains 15 residues. The V segment lost 5 bases and the J segment 5 bases; nucleotides outside the gene matches: 8. CDR1 and CDR2 from the germline V gene are LNHDA and SQIVND (reference sequence). The CDR3 region has the DNA TGTGCCAGTAGTGCTCCGGACAGGGGGAGAACTGAAGCTTTCTTT. Amino acids: CASSAPDRGRTEAFF.

The J gene is TRBJ2-6, the V gene TRBV19; 12 bases are a match to TRBD1. CDR1 and CDR2 (germline): LNHDA, SQIVND (reference sequence). The trim removed 5 bases at V and 1 base at J, leaving 12 bases unmatched. This CDR3 has 20 residues. As DNA, the CDR3 is TGTGCCAGTAGTTTCCGGGACAGGGGGCGCAGGATTTCTGGGGCCAACGTCCTGACTTTC. This encodes CASSFRDRGRRISGANVLTF. The whole variable domain, filled in from reference TRBV19 and TRBJ2-6, reads DGGITQSPKYLFRKEGQNVTLSCEQNLNHDAMYWYRQDPGQGLRLIYYSQIVNDFQKGDIAEGYSVSREKKESFPLTVTSAQKNPTAFYLCASSFRDRGRRISGANVLTFGAGSRLTVL.

V gene TRBV2 combines with J gene TRBJ2-7; D is unresolved. The CDR3 consists of 11 residues. Germline V CDR1 and CDR2: SNHLY, FYNNEI. With 7 bases removed from V and 5 bases from J, the gap between germline ends came to 9 bases. CDR3: CASNGPHEQYF. The CDR3 bases are TGTGCCAGCAATGGGCCCCACGAGCAGTACTTC.

This CDR3 is CASSITGNSYNEQFF. In DNA, the CDR3 is TGCGCCAGCAGCATTACAGGGAACTCCTACAATGAGCAGTTCTTC. This chain connects TRBV5-1 to TRBJ2-1, with TRBD1 as a possible D gene (6 bases). CDR1 is SGHRS, CDR2 YFSETQ, per germline. With 4 bases removed from V and 0 bases from J, the gap between germline ends came to 11 bases. This CDR3 spans 15 amino acids.

This chain uses TRBV12-5 with TRBJ2-5, with 8 bases matching TRBD2. CDR3 length: 15 residues. V lost 7 bases and J lost 5; bases outside the gene matches: 12. CDR1 and CDR2 from the germline V gene are LGHNT and FRNRAP. The CDR3 sequence is CASVVSGSRRETQYF. The CDR3 coding sequence is TGTGCTAGTGTGGTCAGCGGGAGCCGGAGGGAGACCCAGTACTTC.

The rearrangement joins TRBV5-5 to TRBJ2-2; 12 bases line up with TRBD2. Germline values: CDR1 SGHKS, CDR2 YYEKEE (reference sequence). V lost 0 bases, J lost 4 bases, and 7 bases stayed unmatched. The CDR3 consists of 18 residues. The DNA for the CDR3 is TGTGCCAGCAGCTTGGGACTAGCGGGAGTTAGGGGCACCGGGGAGCTGTTTTTT. As protein: CASSLGLAGVRGTGELFF.

The chain uses TRBV19 and TRBJ1-2; possible D gene TRBD1, 6 bases. V lost 4 bases and J 2 bases, leaving 11 bases between the germline ends. Germline V gene lookup returns CDR1 LNHDA and CDR2 SQIVND (reference sequence). The CDR3 extends over 14 amino acids. The CDR3 protein is CASSTLQGNYGYTF. DNA for the CDR3: TGTGCCAGTAGTACGCTACAGGGAAACTATGGCTACACCTTC.

This chain joins TRBV6-1 and TRBJ1-1; a possible D gene is TRBD1 (5 bases). Per germline, CDR1 MNHNS and CDR2 SASEGT. This CDR3 comprises 13 residues. Trimming cost V 9 bases and J 0 bases, with 11 bases left between them. The CDR3 is CASAGLMNTEAFF. CDR3 nucleotide sequence: TGTGCCAGTGCAGGGTTGATGAACACTGAAGCTTTCTTT.

This clone occurred a few times. The J gene is TRBJ2-1, the V gene TRBV7-5; TRBD1 is the table's D call and was not checked against the DNA. TRBV7-5 is classified as a pseudogene. This CDR3 is built from 15 residues. The CDR3 DNA follows: TGTGCCAGAAGCTTAACGACAGGGGGTGGGAATGAGCAGTTCTTC. It specifies CARSLTTGGGNEQFF.

This clone was recorded once. The CDR3 here is CASTTRRGYGDEQFF. CDR3 DNA: TGTGCCAGTACCACGAGGAGGGGTTATGGGGATGAGCAGTTCTTC. The chain is built from TRBV19 and TRBJ2-1; D possibly corresponds to TRBD2 (6 bases). Trimming pared 7 bases from V and 8 bases from J, leaving 21 bases between. This CDR3 contains 15 residues. CDR1 and CDR2 from the germline V gene are LNHDA and SQIVND (reference sequence).

V and J are TRBV5-1 and TRBJ2-5, with a weak D call TRBD1 (5 bases). Deletions cut 4 bases from V and 3 bases from J, with 16 bases between. Germline CDR1 SGHRS, CDR2 YFSETQ. This CDR3 comprises 15 residues. DNA of the CDR3: TGCGCCAGCAGCCCGGTGGGCAGGGAAGAAGAGACCCAGTACTTC. This encodes CASSPVGREEETQYF. Combining the CDR3 with reference TRBV5-1 and TRBJ2-5 gives the whole variable domain KAGVTQTPRYLIKTRGQQVTLSCSPISGHRSVSWYQQTPGQGLQFLFEYFSETQRNKGNFPGRFSGRQFSNSRSEMNVSTLELGDSALYLCASSPVGREEETQYFGPGTRLLVL.

This clone showed up just a few times. V is TRBV6-5 and J is TRBJ1-2, with 9 bases that match TRBD1. The CDR3 contains 13 residues. V lost 2 bases to trimming and J lost 8 bases; unmatched junction nucleotides: 3. Germline loops: CDR1 MNHEY, CDR2 SVGAGI. DNA of the CDR3: TGTGCCAGCAGTTACGGACAGGGGAGAGGCTACACCTTC. As protein: CASSYGQGRGYTF.